This is a list of T cell receptor beta chains from one sample in a study of CD8+CD57+ T cells in acquired aplastic anemia. TCRdb independently ran MiXCR on the reads; one entry per CDR3 protein. Of some 410,000 distinct CDR3 sequences listed, 65% to 80% were seen once; the top ten hold approximately 3.9%. The source material was sorted CD4+, CD8+, or CD8+CD57+ T cells (not recorded which) from PBMCs. All receptors derive from a human donor in good health, serving as a control. Both conserved end residues are part of each CDR3. Fields, in order: CDR3 protein, CDR3 DNA, J gene, clone size, V gene, D gene. A D gene is named only where the DNA matches it firmly. Not all rows give a size; the values are once, few, many and, for expanded clones, a class.

CASNRHVNYGYTF	TGTGCCAGCAACCGACATGTGAACTATGGCTACACCTTC	TRBJ1-2	few	TRBV6-1	NA
CASSLLGQGSYNEQFF	TGTGCCAGCAGCTTATTGGGACAGGGTTCCTACAATGAGCAGTTCTTC	TRBJ2-1	NA	TRBV7-2	TRBD1
CASSLVRDRSGNTIYF	TGTGCCAGCAGCCTAGTCCGGGACAGATCGGGAAACACCATATATTTT	TRBJ1-3	NA	TRBV9	TRBD1
CATSSPGRGRAFEQYF	TGTGCCACCAGTAGCCCGGGTCGGGGTAGGGCTTTCGAGCAGTACTTC	TRBJ2-7	NA	TRBV24-1	NA
CASSQTYDEQFF	TGTGCCAGCAGTCAGACATACGATGAGCAGTTCTTC	TRBJ2-1	NA	TRBV12-3/TRBV12-4	NA
CSVRRDGSSYEQYF	TGCAGCGTGCGCCGGGACGGGAGCTCCTACGAGCAGTACTTC	TRBJ2-7	many	TRBV29-1	NA
CASSLGQGVDTQYF	TGCGCCAGCAGCTTGGGACAGGGGGTTGATACGCAGTATTTT	TRBJ2-3	many	TRBV5-1	TRBD1
CASQAGAEQYF	TGTGCCAGTCAGGCCGGGGCCGAGCAGTACTTC	TRBJ2-7	NA	TRBV19	NA
CASSFRTGFHTEVFF	TGTGCCAGCAGCTTTAGGACAGGTTTCCACACAGAAGTATTCTTT	TRBJ1-1	NA	TRBV7-3	TRBD1
CAISESGETNEKLFF	TGTGCCATCAGTGAGTCGGGGGAAACTAATGAAAAACTGTTTTTT	TRBJ1-4	many	TRBV10-3	NA
CASSPGQGLRKLFF	TGTGCCAGCAGCCCCGGGCAGGGATTGAGAAAACTGTTTTTT	TRBJ1-4	NA	TRBV7-2	NA
CASGATNEFF	TGTGCCAGCGGTGCGACTAACGAGTTTTTT	TRBJ1-4	many	TRBV6-1	NA
CASMTGGVDTQYF	TGTGCCAGCATGACAGGGGGCGTGGATACGCAGTATTTT	TRBJ2-3	many	TRBV6-5	TRBD1
CSAILRAGAGELFF	TGCAGTGCTATACTTCGGGCTGGGGCCGGGGAGCTGTTTTTT	TRBJ2-2	NA	TRBV20-1	NA
CASSVPAGESSQQYF	TGTGCCAGCAGCGTCCCGGCGGGCGAATCCTCCCAGCAGTACTTC	TRBJ2-7	once	TRBV7-2	NA
CASQGDSMDGGNQPQHF	TGTGCCAGTCAAGGGGACAGTATGGATGGGGGCAATCAGCCCCAGCATTTT	TRBJ1-5	NA	TRBV12-3/TRBV12-4	TRBD1
CASSLMGGKAVWLF	TGTGCCAGCAGCTTAATGGGGGGGAAAGCGGTATGGCTATTC	TRBJ1-2	NA	TRBV7-3	NA
CASSFEPVELFF	TGTGCCAGCAGCTTCGAGCCAGTGGAACTGTTTTTT	TRBJ1-4	NA	TRBV5-6	NA
CASSGGTANTKAYF	TGTGCCAGCAGCGGAGGGACAGCTAACACGAAAGCGTACTTC	TRBJ2-5	NA	TRBV9	TRBD1
CASSTQGQYNQPQHF	TGTGCCAGTAGTACACAGGGGCAGTACAATCAGCCCCAGCATTTT	TRBJ1-5	NA	TRBV19	TRBD1
CASSPIQGSQETQYF	TGTGCCAGCAGCCCGATCCAGGGGTCCCAAGAGACCCAGTACTTC	TRBJ2-5	NA	TRBV5-6	NA
CASSPEHPQIYTEHF	TGTGCTAGCAGCCCGGAGCACCCCCAAATCTACACTGAGCATTTT	TRBJ1-5	NA	TRBV7-3	NA
CASSLDLGPRTGGYGYTF	TGTGCCAGCAGCTTAGACTTAGGCCCCCGGACAGGAGGGTATGGCTACACCTTC	TRBJ1-2	few	TRBV11-2	TRBD1
CASSVSRKNEKLSFGRTF	TGTGCCAGCAGTGTGAGCAGGAAGAATGAAAAACTGTCCTTTGGCAGGACTTTC	TRBJ2-6	NA	TRBV2	NA
CASSSRSASAYEQYF	TGTGCCAGCAGTTCCCGATCAGCCAGCGCCTACGAGCAGTACTTC	TRBJ2-7	NA	TRBV2	NA
CASSPLAGGVLDKQYF	TGTGCCAGCAGCCCCCTAGCGGGGGGGGTTTTGGACAAGCAGTACTTC	TRBJ2-7	NA	TRBV9	TRBD2
CASSPHGGATDTQYF	TGTGCCAGCAGCCCCCACGGGGGGGCCACAGATACGCAGTATTTT	TRBJ2-3	NA	TRBV11-2	TRBD2
CASSADRAVYGYTF	TGTGCCAGCAGTGCAGACAGGGCCGTCTATGGCTACACCTTC	TRBJ1-2	once	TRBV7-2	TRBD1
CASSVVGNGDNQPQHF	TGCGCCAGCAGCGTGGTGGGAAATGGGGACAATCAGCCCCAGCATTTT	TRBJ1-5	NA	TRBV5-1	NA
CATSSELGWDKQYF	TGTGCCACCAGCAGCGAGCTCGGGTGGGATAAGCAGTACTTC	TRBJ2-7	once	TRBV15	NA
CSAAKDSGVLDTQYF	TGCAGTGCCGCGAAGGATAGCGGGGTCCTGGATACGCAGTATTTT	TRBJ2-3	NA	TRBV20-1	TRBD2
CASSPGYRATDTQYF	TGTGCCAGCAGCCCAGGTTATCGGGCCACAGATACGCAGTACTTC	TRBJ2-5	NA	TRBV9	NA
CASSLRQPGRLTGELFF	TGTGCCAGCAGCTTGCGACAGCCGGGTCGGTTAACCGGGGAGCTGTTTTTT	TRBJ2-2	NA	TRBV11-2	NA
CATSRPGQGVYTF	TGTGCCACCAGCAGACCGGGACAGGGGGTCTACACCTTC	TRBJ1-2	NA	TRBV15	TRBD1
CASSVGWGSGNTKLFF	TGTGCCAGCAGCGTAGGGTGGGGCTCTGGAAACACCAAACTGTTTTTT	TRBJ1-4	NA	TRBV9	NA
CARDRGKDGYTF	TGTGCCAGGGACAGGGGGAAGGATGGCTACACCTTC	TRBJ1-2	NA	TRBV7-9	TRBD1
CASSDPGTGGDQPQHF	TGCGCCAGCAGTGACCCCGGGACAGGGGGGGATCAGCCCCAGCATTTT	TRBJ1-5	many	TRBV10-2	TRBD1